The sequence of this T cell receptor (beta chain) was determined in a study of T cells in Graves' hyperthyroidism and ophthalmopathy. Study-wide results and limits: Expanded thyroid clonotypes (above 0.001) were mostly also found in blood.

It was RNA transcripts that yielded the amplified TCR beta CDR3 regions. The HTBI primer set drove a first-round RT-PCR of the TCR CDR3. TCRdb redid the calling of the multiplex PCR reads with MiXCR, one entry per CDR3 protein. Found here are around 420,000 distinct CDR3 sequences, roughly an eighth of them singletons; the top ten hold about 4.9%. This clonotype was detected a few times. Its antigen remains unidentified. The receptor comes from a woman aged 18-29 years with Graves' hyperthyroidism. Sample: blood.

The CDR3 sequence is CASSLELAGGLTDTQYF. The CDR3 nucleotides are TGTGCCAGCAGCTTGGAATTAGCGGGAGGCCTCACAGATACGCAGTATTTT. V gene TRBV5-4 combines with J gene TRBJ2-3, with 10 nucleotides matching TRBD2. Germline-derived CDR1 and CDR2 are SGHNT and YYREEE (reference sequence). V lost 0 bases to trimming and J lost 2 bases; unmatched junction nucleotides: 6. This CDR3 spans 17 amino acids.